This T cell receptor beta chain was recovered during a study of response to subunit inactivated influenza vaccine (dated by TCRdb to the late 2010s). For context, the study as a whole: The study used deep quantitative T cell receptor repertoire profiling to track responses to a trivalent subunit inactivated influenza vaccine.

Study-level results and caveats: It was suggested by the authors that each seasonal influenza vaccination may recruit only a limited number of new T cells.

Receptor libraries were prepared by RT-PCR. Sequencing took place on an Illumina HiSeq 2500. TCRdb passed the public sequencing reads through fastp at Q25 and MiXCR, retaining productive beta sequences. Every distinct CDR3 protein forms one entry, paired with its most common genes and DNA. The sample table lists roughly 500,000 distinct CDR3 sequences, 16% of them with a count of one. Approximately 3% of the sample rests with the top ten. This clonotype was seen a handful of times. Its target antigen remains unknown. Base qualities are missing; no much larger clone stands one base away. The junction shows trimming of 1 base on V and 8 bases on J, plus 15 bases between the germline ends. From its cysteine to its phenylalanine, the CDR3 spans 15 amino acids. Kept here is only the CDR3 DNA, which spans 45 bases and is read in frame from base 1.

The source is a man aged 50-75 years who received an inactivated influenza vaccine. Donor details come from another sample of the same person, matched by shared clones. The material was CD4+ T cells sorted from PBMCs, obtained roughly 24 months after vaccination. The chain employs TRBV12-3 or TRBV12-4 and TRBJ2-1, with no confidently assigned D gene. The CDR3 here reads CASSLGTLAGHEQFF. The nucleotide sequence is given as TGTGCCAGCAGTTTAGGGACCTTAGCAGGTCATGAGCAGTTCTTC.